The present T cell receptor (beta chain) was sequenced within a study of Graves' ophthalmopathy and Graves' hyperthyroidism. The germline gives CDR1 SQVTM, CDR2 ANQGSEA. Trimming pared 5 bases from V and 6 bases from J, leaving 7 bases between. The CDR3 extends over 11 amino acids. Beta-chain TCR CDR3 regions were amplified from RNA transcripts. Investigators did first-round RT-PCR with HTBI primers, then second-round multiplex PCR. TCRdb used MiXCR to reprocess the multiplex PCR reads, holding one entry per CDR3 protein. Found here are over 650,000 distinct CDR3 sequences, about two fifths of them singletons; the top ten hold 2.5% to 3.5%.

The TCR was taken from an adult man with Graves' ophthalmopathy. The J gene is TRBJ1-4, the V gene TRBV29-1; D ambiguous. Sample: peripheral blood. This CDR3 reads CSVLGYEKLFF. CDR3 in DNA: TGCAGCGTTCTGGGGTATGAAAAACTGTTTTTT.